The 15 T cell receptor beta chains below all came from one sample that was sequenced in a study of CD8+ T cells in alopecia areata. cDNA reverse transcribed from extracted RNA served as the sequencing template. The repertoire was sequenced with immunoSEQ multiplex PCR; TCRdb's copy has only in-frame clones and lacks some. The repertoire holds roughly 190,000 clones, with 45% to 75% as singletons. Treatment noted: oral pan-JAK inhibitor, 5-10 mg twice daily. The material sequenced was CD4+ T cells sorted from blood, taken at week 4, from a patient treated with tofacitinib. The receptors were sampled from a human donor with alopecia areata.

J is TRBJ1-6 and V is TRBV30; D might be TRBD1 (5 bases). Germline values: CDR1 GTSNPN, CDR2 SVGIG (reference sequence). Trimming took 1 base from V and 9 from J, leaving 19 bases between them. The CDR3 contains 16 residues. CDR3 nucleotide sequence: TGTGCCTGGAGTGCCAGGGTGATTAGAAAAGGTTCACCCCTCCACTTT. Translation: CAWSARVIRKGSPLHF.

This clone turned up a few times. V usage is TRBV10-3 and J usage is TRBJ1-3; no definite D call. There are 16 residues in the CDR3. Germline-derived CDR1 and CDR2 are ENHRY and SYGVKD. Deletions cut 6 bases from V and 0 bases from J, with 15 bases between. The CDR3 bases are TGTGCCATCAGGCTTCGGGCCGAAAGCTCTGGAAACACCATATATTTT. Translation: CAIRLRAESSGNTIYF.

The V gene is TRBV5-1, the J gene TRBJ1-1, with TRBD1 matching over 8 bases. Looked up from germline, CDR1 is SGHRS and CDR2 is YFSETQ. The CDR3 is 16 amino acids. Unmatched junction bases numbered 5, after V lost 0 bases and J lost 1 base. In nucleotides, the CDR3 is TGCGCCAGCAGCTTGGCCCTGACAGGGGCGAACACTGAAGCTTTCTTT. Its translation: CASSLALTGANTEAFF.

V gene TRBV29-1 combines with J gene TRBJ2-5; the match to TRBD2 covers 9 bases. From germline, CDR1 is SQVTM and CDR2 ANQGSEA. This CDR3 has 13 amino acids. Trimming at V came to 6 bases and at J to 4 bases, leaving 6 bases not matched to a gene. For the CDR3, the DNA is TGCAGCGTCTTTAGCGGGGGTGGAGAGACCCAGTACTTC. Translation: CSVFSGGGETQYF.

The V gene is TRBV27, the J gene TRBJ1-2; perhaps TRBD1 as D (5 bases). Germline V gives CDR1 MNHEY, CDR2 SMNVEV (reference sequence). The ends were cut back, 8 bases at V and 5 bases at J, with 15 bases in the middle. This CDR3 is 13 amino acids long. The CDR3 protein is CASGDRLSYGYTF. CDR3 DNA: TGTGCCAGCGGAGACAGACTTAGTTATGGCTACACCTTC.

The CDR3 DNA reads TGTGCCAGCAGCCAAGGGGCGGACTCAGGTGGCTACACCTTC. As protein: CASSQGADSGGYTF. This rearrangement joins TRBV4-2 to TRBJ1-2; D uncertain. V lost 1 base to trimming and J lost 7 bases, with 13 bases between them. The CDR3 covers 14 residues. CDR1 and CDR2 from the germline V gene are LGHNA and YNFKEQ.

This clone was picked up one time. The chain combines TRBV4-3 with TRBJ1-2; 11 bases align to TRBD1. Germline CDR1 reads LGHNA; CDR2 reads YSLEER. V was clipped by 0 bases and J by 3 bases; unmatched bases: 3. This CDR3 is built from 16 residues. The CDR3 nucleotides read TGCGCCAGCAGCCAAGATGGACAGGGGGCGGACTATGGCTACACCTTC. Encoded protein: CASSQDGQGADYGYTF.

The V and J genes are TRBV4-2 and TRBJ1-5; TRBD1 might be the D (6 bases). Germline V gene lookup returns CDR1 LGHNA and CDR2 YNFKEQ. Deletions cut 4 bases from V and 0 bases from J, with 13 bases between. The CDR3 runs 16 residues. In DNA form, the CDR3 reads TGTGCCAGCAGCCTCTCAGGACAGACTAGCAATCAGCCCCAGCATTTT. Its protein is CASSLSGQTSNQPQHF.

This chain links TRBV30 with TRBJ1-2; 9 nucleotides match TRBD1. Germline V gene sequence: CDR1 GTSNPN, CDR2 SVGIG (reference sequence). V shed 0 bases, J shed 8 bases, and the junction held 16 bases outside the gene matches. This CDR3 is 17 amino acids long. The CDR3 protein is CAWSVVRQQGALRGYTF. The CDR3 region has the DNA TGTGCCTGGAGTGTCGTCCGACAACAGGGGGCCTTGAGGGGCTACACCTTC.

V is TRBV29-1 and J is TRBJ2-1; TRBD2 matches at 7 bases. Trimming removed 6 bases from V and 5 bases from J; junction bases left unmatched: 16. Germline CDR1 is SQVTM and CDR2 is ANQGSEA. CDR3 size: 16 residues. CDR3 loop: CSVIPLGRGTDNEQFF. In DNA form, the CDR3 reads TGCAGCGTAATCCCCCTCGGGCGGGGGACTGACAATGAGCAGTTCTTC.

The J gene is TRBJ2-2, the V gene TRBV30; perhaps TRBD2 as D (6 bases). Trimming took 4 bases from V and 3 from J, leaving 15 bases between them. The CDR3 runs to 15 residues. Per germline, CDR1 GTSNPN and CDR2 SVGIG (reference sequence). The CDR3 protein is CAWTLPGLYTGELFF. Written as DNA, the CDR3 is TGTGCCTGGACCCTACCGGGACTTTACACCGGGGAGCTGTTTTTT.

The chain combines TRBV27 with TRBJ1-2; D ambiguous. Germline values: CDR1 MNHEY, CDR2 SMNVEV (reference sequence). CDR3 length: 15 amino acids. The V gene lost 3 bases and the J gene lost 2 bases, with 13 bases spanning the gap. CDR3 protein: CASSFNTGRNYGYTF. In DNA, the CDR3 is TGTGCCAGCAGTTTTAATACCGGACGGAACTATGGCTACACCTTC.

The rearrangement uses TRBV29-1 and TRBJ2-5, with D maybe TRBD1 (6 bases). V was pared by 4 bases and J by 5 bases, with 14 bases between. Germline V CDR1 and CDR2: SQVTM, ANQGSEA. This CDR3 contains 13 residues. The CDR3 DNA follows: TGCAGCGTTGGGACAGTTCTTGGGGAGACCCAGTACTTC. Translation: CSVGTVLGETQYF.

The chain uses TRBV7-9 and TRBJ1-5; D is unresolved. The CDR3 is 14 amino acids. Germline V lookup: CDR1 SEHNR, CDR2 FQNEAQ (reference sequence). V was shortened by 0 bases and J by 0 bases, with 3 bases between the two germline ends. The CDR3 DNA reads as TGTGCCAGCAGCTTAGCTGGTAGCAATCAGCCCCAGCATTTT. This gives the protein CASSLAGSNQPQHF. The variable domain in full, with the rest retrieved from reference TRBV7-9 and TRBJ1-5, is DTGVSQNPRHKITKRGQNVTFRCDPISEHNRLYWYRQTLGQGPEFLTYFQNEAQLEKSRLLSDRFSAERPKGSFSTLEIQRTEQGDSAMYLCASSLAGSNQPQHFGDGTRLSIL.

V and J are TRBV29-1 and TRBJ1-1; tentatively, D is TRBD1 (5 bases). V dropped 3 bases and J dropped 4 bases, with 9 bases sitting between them. The germline CDR1 and CDR2 sequences are SQVTM and ANQGSEA. CDR3 length: 12 residues. The CDR3 coding sequence is TGCAGCGTTGAGAGAGGGGCCACTGAAGCTTTCTTT. Its protein product is CSVERGATEAFF.